These T cell receptor beta chains were read from a single sample in a study of low-dose radiotherapy and immunotherapy resistance in tumors. TCRdb independently ran MiXCR on the reads; one entry per CDR3 protein. Of around 84,000 distinct CDR3 sequences listed, around 17% are singletons. Sequences were derived from PBMCs, sampled after low-dose radiotherapy plus immunotherapy. These receptor sequences come from a male donor with prostate cancer. Each CDR3 is given with its conserved first and last residue. D genes are given only for firm matches. Only part of the rows carry a size: once, few, many, or a class if the clone is expanded.

j_call,v_call,clone_size,d_call,cdr3_aa,cdr3_nt
TRBJ2-3,TRBV5-1,few,NA,CASSFDSLDTQYF,TGCGCCAGCAGCTTCGACTCCCTAGATACGCAGTATTTT
TRBJ2-1,TRBV2,many,NA,CASSQDLAAVNEQFF,TGTGCCAGCAGTCAAGATCTGGCTGCCGTCAATGAGCAGTTCTTC
TRBJ1-6,TRBV30,many,NA,CAWSVGSHNANSPLHF,TGTGCCTGGAGTGTAGGGAGTCACAACGCGAATTCACCCCTCCACTTT
TRBJ2-7,TRBV2,many,TRBD1,CASGGQGYEQYF,TGTGCCAGCGGAGGACAGGGCTACGAGCAGTACTTC
TRBJ2-2,TRBV9,few,NA,CASSVVGENGELFF,TGTGCCAGCAGCGTAGTAGGAGAAAATGGGGAGCTGTTTTTT
TRBJ2-3,TRBV29-1,many,TRBD1,CSGADRAGTDTQYF,TGCAGCGGAGCGGACAGGGCTGGCACAGATACGCAGTATTTT
TRBJ2-2,TRBV7-2,NA,NA,CASSLVSGSNTGELFF,TGTGCCAGCAGCTTAGTATCCGGGAGTAACACCGGGGAGCTGTTTTTT
TRBJ1-2,TRBV20-1,many,NA,CSARERRGVDYGYTF,TGCAGTGCTAGAGAACGGAGGGGAGTCGACTATGGCTACACCTTC
TRBJ2-1,TRBV28,many,NA,CASSFSLGLGSIYNEQFF,TGTGCCAGCAGTTTTTCCCTGGGGCTGGGGTCCATCTACAATGAGCAGTTCTTC
TRBJ2-1,TRBV19,many,NA,CASSRAGGSSYNEQFF,TGTGCCAGTAGTCGAGCGGGTGGGAGCTCCTACAATGAGCAGTTCTTC
TRBJ1-5,TRBV5-6,NA,NA,CASSLQGNNQPQHF,TGTGCCAGCAGCCTTCAAGGGAACAATCAGCCCCAGCATTTT
TRBJ2-7,TRBV7-2,few,TRBD1,CASRLETGATYEQYF,TGTGCCAGCAGATTAGAGACAGGGGCCACCTACGAGCAGTACTTC
TRBJ2-7,TRBV28,many,NA,CASKDSSYEQYF,TGTGCCAGCAAGGACAGCTCCTACGAGCAGTACTTC
TRBJ2-7,TRBV10-3,many,NA,CAISESAGGGTGRYEQYF,TGTGCCATCAGTGAGTCTGCGGGGGGCGGGACAGGGCGCTACGAGCAGTACTTC
TRBJ2-5,TRBV7-2,many,TRBD2,CASSLDGTSGETQYF,TGTGCCAGCAGCTTAGACGGGACTAGCGGGGAGACCCAGTACTTC
TRBJ1-5,TRBV25-1,many,NA,CASSDVGNQPQHF,TGTGCCAGCAGTGACGTGGGGAATCAGCCCCAGCATTTT
TRBJ2-7,TRBV2,many,TRBD1,CASQHRDRSYEQYF,TGTGCCAGCCAACATCGGGACAGAAGCTACGAGCAGTACTTC
TRBJ2-1,TRBV11-1,many,TRBD2,CASSSGSGGRTEQFF,TGTGCCAGCAGCTCCGGGAGCGGGGGAAGGACTGAGCAGTTCTTC
TRBJ2-7,TRBV2,many,NA,CASSPRLDSYEQYF,TGTGCCAGCAGTCCTCGACTGGACTCCTACGAGCAGTACTTC
TRBJ1-1,TRBV28,NA,TRBD1,CASSPQGEAFF,TGTGCCAGCAGTCCACAGGGGGAAGCTTTCTTT
TRBJ2-1,TRBV20-1,many,TRBD2,CSASRLAGAGNNEQFF,TGCAGTGCTAGTAGGCTAGCGGGGGCCGGCAACAATGAGCAGTTCTTC
TRBJ1-1,TRBV12-3/TRBV12-4,many,TRBD1,CASSPGTGGEAFF,TGTGCCAGCAGCCCCGGGACAGGCGGTGAAGCTTTCTTT
TRBJ2-1,TRBV7-2,many,TRBD2,CASSLVETSGRNEQFF,TGTGCCAGCAGCTTAGTTGAGACTAGCGGGAGGAATGAGCAGTTCTTC
TRBJ2-7,TRBV30,many,NA,CAWSVRGGTHEQYF,TGTGCCTGGAGTGTACGTGGGGGGACCCACGAGCAGTACTTC
TRBJ2-1,TRBV5-8,NA,TRBD2,CASSASGGAVNEQFF,TGTGCCAGCAGCGCCAGCGGGGGGGCGGTCAATGAGCAGTTCTTC
TRBJ1-4,TRBV29-1,many,NA,CSVGLDIGLFF,TGCAGCGTTGGCCTGGACATCGGACTGTTTTTT
TRBJ1-1,TRBV18,many,NA,CASSPQSRDTEAFF,TGTGCCAGCTCACCACAGTCCAGGGACACTGAAGCTTTCTTT
TRBJ1-6,TRBV2,many,TRBD1,CASTVTGGNSPLHF,TGTGCCAGCACGGTGACAGGGGGTAATTCACCCCTCCACTTT
TRBJ1-5,TRBV9,many,NA,CASSVAAADQPQHF,TGTGCCAGCAGCGTAGCGGCGGCGGATCAGCCCCAGCATTTT
TRBJ2-5,TRBV29-1,NA,NA,CSVAAQQGWETQYF,TGCAGCGTTGCTGCCCAACAGGGTTGGGAGACCCAGTACTTC
TRBJ2-7,TRBV19,many,TRBD1,CASSAGTGISEQYF,TGTGCCAGTAGTGCCGGGACAGGGATAAGCGAGCAGTACTTC
TRBJ1-6,TRBV3-1,many,NA,CASSRGQSRNSPLHF,TGTGCCAGCAGCCGCGGACAGTCAAGAAATTCACCCCTCCACTTT
TRBJ1-2,TRBV28,NA,TRBD1,CASRAPGTGYGYTF,TGTGCCAGCAGAGCCCCCGGGACAGGCTATGGCTACACCTTC